This T cell receptor beta chain was profiled in a study of T cell responses to AZD1222 COVID-19 vaccine. Findings of the study overall: Clonal diversity may have been underestimated in mostly white British donors.

Concerning this clone itself: The antigen is unknown.

The V end lost 4 bases, the J end lost 3 bases, and 15 bases lay between the germline ends. The CDR3 spans 15 residues. Produced via immunoSEQ multiplex PCR; TCRdb's table is partial and in-frame only. Found here are over 120,000 clones; the top ten clones hold 2% to 2.5%. The specimen sequenced was peripheral blood. The V and J genes are TRBV6-7 and TRBJ1-2, with D tentatively TRBD1 (5 bases). TRBV6-7 is designated an ORF whose function remains uncertain. The TCR was taken from an adult in good health. In nucleotides, the CDR3 is TGTGCCAGCAGTTGTCAGGGCCCTTTTGACTATGGCTACACCTTC. Its protein is CASSCQGPFDYGYTF.